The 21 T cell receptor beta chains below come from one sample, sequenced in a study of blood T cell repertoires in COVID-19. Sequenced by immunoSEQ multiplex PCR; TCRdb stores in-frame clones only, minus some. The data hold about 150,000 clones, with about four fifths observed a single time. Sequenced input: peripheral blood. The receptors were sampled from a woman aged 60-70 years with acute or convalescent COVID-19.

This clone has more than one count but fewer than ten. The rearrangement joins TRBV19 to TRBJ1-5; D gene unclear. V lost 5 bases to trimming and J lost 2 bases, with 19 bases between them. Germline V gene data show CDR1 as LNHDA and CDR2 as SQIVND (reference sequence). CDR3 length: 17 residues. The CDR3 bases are TGTGCCAGTAGTGGAGGGTTTTCGAGTAAGGGCAATCAGCCCCAGCATTTT. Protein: CASSGGFSSKGNQPQHF.

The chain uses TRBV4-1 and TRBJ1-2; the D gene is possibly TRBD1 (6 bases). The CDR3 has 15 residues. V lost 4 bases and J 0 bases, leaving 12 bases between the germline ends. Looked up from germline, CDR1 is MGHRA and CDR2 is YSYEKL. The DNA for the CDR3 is TGCGCCAGCAGCCGAATGACAGGAACTAACTATGGCTACACCTTC. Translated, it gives CASSRMTGTNYGYTF.

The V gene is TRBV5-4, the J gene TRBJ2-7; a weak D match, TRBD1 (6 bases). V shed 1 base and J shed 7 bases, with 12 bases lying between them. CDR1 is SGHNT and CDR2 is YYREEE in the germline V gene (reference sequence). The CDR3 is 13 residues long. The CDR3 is CASSLLQGEEQYV. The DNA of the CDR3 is TGTGCCAGCAGCTTGCTACAGGGTGAGGAGCAGTACGTC.

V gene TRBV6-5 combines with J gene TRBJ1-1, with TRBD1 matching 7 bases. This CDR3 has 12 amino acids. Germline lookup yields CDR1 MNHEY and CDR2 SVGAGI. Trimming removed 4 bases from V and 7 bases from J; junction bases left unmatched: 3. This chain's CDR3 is CASSSQGGEAFF. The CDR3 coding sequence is TGTGCCAGCAGTTCCCAGGGGGGTGAAGCTTTCTTT.

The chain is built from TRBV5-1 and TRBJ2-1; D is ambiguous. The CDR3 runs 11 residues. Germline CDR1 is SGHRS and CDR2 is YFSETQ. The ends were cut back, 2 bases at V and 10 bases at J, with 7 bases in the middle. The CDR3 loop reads CASSLSVEQFF. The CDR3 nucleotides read TGCGCCAGCAGCTTATCGGTAGAGCAGTTCTTC.

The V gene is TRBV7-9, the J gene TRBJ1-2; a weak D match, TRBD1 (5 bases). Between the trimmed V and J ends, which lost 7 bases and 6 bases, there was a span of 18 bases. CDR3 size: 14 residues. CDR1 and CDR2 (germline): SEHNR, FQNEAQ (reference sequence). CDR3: CASTRTGGENGYTF. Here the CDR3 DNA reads TGTGCCAGCACAAGAACCGGAGGGGAAAATGGCTACACCTTC.

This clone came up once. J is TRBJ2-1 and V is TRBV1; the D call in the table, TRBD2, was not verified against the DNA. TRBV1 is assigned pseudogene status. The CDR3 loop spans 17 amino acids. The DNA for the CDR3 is TGCACCAGCAGCCAAGGCGCGGGGGGGCTGTCCTACAATGAGCAGTTCTTC. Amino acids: CTSSQGAGGLSYNEQFF.

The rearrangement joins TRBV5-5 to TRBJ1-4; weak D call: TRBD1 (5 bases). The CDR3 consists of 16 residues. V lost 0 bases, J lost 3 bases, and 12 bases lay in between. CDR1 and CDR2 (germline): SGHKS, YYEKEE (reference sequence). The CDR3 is CASSLGGIGANEKLFF. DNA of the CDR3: TGTGCCAGCAGCTTGGGCGGAATAGGGGCTAATGAAAAACTGTTTTTT.

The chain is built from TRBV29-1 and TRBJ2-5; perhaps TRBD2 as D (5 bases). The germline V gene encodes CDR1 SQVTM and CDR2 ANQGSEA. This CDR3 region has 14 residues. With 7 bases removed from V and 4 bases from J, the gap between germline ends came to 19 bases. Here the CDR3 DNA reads TGCAGCGCCGGGGATCTGGGGAGCGGAGAGACCCAGTACTTC. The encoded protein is CSAGDLGSGETQYF.

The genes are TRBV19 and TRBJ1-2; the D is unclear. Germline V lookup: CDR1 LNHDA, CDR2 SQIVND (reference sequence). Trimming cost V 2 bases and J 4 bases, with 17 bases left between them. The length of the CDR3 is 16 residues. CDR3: CASSIRNPNRRYGYTF. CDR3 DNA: TGTGCCAGTAGTATAAGGAACCCCAACAGACGCTATGGCTACACCTTC.

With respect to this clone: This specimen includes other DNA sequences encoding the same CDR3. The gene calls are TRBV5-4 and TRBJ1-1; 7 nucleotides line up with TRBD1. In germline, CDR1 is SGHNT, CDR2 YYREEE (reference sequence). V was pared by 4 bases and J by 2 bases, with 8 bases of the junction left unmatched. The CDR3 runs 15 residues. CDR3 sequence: CASSPLTGVNTEAFF. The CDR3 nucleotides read TGTGCCAGCAGCCCTCTAACAGGGGTTAACACTGAAGCTTTCTTT.

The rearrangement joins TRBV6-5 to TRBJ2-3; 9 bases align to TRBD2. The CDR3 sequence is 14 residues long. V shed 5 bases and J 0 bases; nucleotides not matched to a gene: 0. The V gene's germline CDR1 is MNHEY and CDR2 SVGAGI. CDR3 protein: CASSLAGSTDTQYF. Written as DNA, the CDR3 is TGTGCCAGCAGTCTAGCGGGGAGCACAGATACGCAGTATTTT.

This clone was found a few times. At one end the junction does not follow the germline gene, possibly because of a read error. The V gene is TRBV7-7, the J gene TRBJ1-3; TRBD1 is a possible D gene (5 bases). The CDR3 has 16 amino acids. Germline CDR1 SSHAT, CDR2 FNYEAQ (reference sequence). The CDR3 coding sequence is TGTGCTAGCAGCCCAGACAGCGTCGTTCCTGGAAACACCATATATTTT. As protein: CASSPDSVVPGNTIYF.

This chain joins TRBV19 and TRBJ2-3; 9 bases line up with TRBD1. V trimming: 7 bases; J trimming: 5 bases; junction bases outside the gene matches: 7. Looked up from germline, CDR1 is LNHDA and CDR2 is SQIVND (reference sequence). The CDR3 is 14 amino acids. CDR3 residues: CASKRTGVKDTQYF. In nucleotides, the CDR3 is TGTGCCAGTAAGCGGACAGGGGTGAAAGATACGCAGTATTTT.

CDR3 sequence reads: CASSVQGTGELFF. The CDR3 DNA sequence: TGTGCCAGCAGCGTACAGGGGACCGGGGAGCTGTTTTTT. The V gene is TRBV6-5, the J gene TRBJ2-2; 7 bases are a match to TRBD1. Per the germline V gene, CDR1 is MNHEY and CDR2 is SVGAGI. The ends lost 6 bases at V and 5 bases at J; junction bases unmatched: 3. The CDR3 runs 13 residues.

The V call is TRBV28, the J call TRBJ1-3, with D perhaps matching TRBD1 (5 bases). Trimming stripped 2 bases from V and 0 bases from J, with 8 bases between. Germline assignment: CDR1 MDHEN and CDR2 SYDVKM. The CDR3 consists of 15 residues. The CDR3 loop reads CASSLPGNSGNTIYF. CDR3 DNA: TGTGCCAGCAGTTTACCAGGGAACTCTGGAAACACCATATATTTT. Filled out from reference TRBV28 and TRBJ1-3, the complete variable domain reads DVKVTQSSRYLVKRTGEKVFLECVQDMDHENMFWYRQDPGLGLRLIYFSYDVKMKEKGDIPEGYSVSREKKERFSLILESASTNQTSMYLCASSLPGNSGNTIYFGEGSWLTVV.

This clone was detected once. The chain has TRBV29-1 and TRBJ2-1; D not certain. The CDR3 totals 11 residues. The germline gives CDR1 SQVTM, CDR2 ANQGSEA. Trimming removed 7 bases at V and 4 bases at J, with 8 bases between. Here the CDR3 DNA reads TGCAGCGCTGGAGCGTACAATGAGCAGTTCTTC. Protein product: CSAGAYNEQFF.

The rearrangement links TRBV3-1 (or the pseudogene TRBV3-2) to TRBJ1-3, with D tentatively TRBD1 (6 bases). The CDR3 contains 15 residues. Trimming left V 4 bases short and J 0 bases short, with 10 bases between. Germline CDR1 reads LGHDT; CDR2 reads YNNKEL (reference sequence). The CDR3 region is CASSRGPTSGNTIYF. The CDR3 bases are TGTGCCAGCAGCCGGGGGCCCACCTCTGGAAACACCATATATTTT.

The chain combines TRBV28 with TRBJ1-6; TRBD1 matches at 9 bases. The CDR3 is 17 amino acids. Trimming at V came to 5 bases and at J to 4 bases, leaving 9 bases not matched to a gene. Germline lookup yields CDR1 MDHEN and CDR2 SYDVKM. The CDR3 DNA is TGTGCCAGCAGTCCCGGGACAGGGTTCAATTATAATTCACCCCTCCACTTT. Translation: CASSPGTGFNYNSPLHF.

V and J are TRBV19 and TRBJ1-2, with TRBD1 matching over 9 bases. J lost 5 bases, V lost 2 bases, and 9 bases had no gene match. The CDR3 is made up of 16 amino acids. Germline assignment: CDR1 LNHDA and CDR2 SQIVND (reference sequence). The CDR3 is CASSILRDRGKYGYTF. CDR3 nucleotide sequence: TGTGCCAGTAGTATACTGCGCGACAGGGGGAAGTATGGCTACACCTTC.

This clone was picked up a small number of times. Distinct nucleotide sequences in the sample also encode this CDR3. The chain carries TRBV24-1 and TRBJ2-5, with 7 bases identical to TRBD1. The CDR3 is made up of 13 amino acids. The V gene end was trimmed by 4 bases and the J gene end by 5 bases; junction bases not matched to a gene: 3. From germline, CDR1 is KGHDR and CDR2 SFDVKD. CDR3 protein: CATSEGGRETQYF. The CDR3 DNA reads TGTGCCACCAGTGAAGGGGGCAGGGAGACCCAGTACTTC.